This TCR beta chain emerged from a study of blood T cell repertoires in COVID-19. Study at large: The United States, Italy and Spain supplied acute and convalescent COVID-19 samples.

Authors' processing steps: The assay estimated nucleated cells by amplifying reference gene primers. Profiling relied on immunoSEQ multiplex PCR, and the TCRdb table lists in-frame clones only, not all of them. The V and J calls and the clone size are those of that table, but D and trimming were determined from the DNA. The data contain some 80,000 clones, 85% of them seen just once; the ten biggest clones take up around a tenth. Recruited during active infection, patients (from Seattle) were subsequently followed longitudinally. V lost 2 bases to trimming and J lost 5 bases; unmatched junction nucleotides: 8. Germline V gene data show CDR1 as SGHDT and CDR2 as YYEEEE. This CDR3 comprises 16 residues.

The sample comprised peripheral blood. This receptor was identified in a man aged 45-65 years with COVID-19, enrolled during active disease. The chain links TRBV5-6 to TRBJ1-4; TRBD1 agrees at 8 bases. The CDR3 DNA reads as TGTGCCAGCAGCTTCGCAGGGGGCACGGGGAATGAAAAACTGTTTTTT. This sequence encodes CASSFAGGTGNEKLFF.